The 30 T cell receptor beta chains listed next were all sequenced from one sample in a study of cytomegalovirus exposure and HLA in healthy donors. The PCR employed 60 Vbeta primers together with 13 Jbeta primers. TCRdb keeps only in-frame clones here, not all; method: immunoSEQ multiplex PCR. The sample holds about 150,000 clones, 60% to 80% seen once. Sequencing used PBMCs. The source of these receptors is a male donor in good health and CMV-seronegative.

The gene calls are TRBV5-8 and TRBJ2-5, with 8 positions matching TRBD1. The CDR3 length is 15 residues. J was trimmed by 4 bases and V by 4 bases; bases with no gene match: 9. Per the germline V gene, CDR1 is SGHTS and CDR2 is YDEGEE. The CDR3 loop is CASSELQGARETQYF. CDR3 nucleotide sequence: TGTGCCAGCAGCGAACTGCAGGGGGCCCGAGAGACCCAGTACTTC.

The V and J genes are TRBV6-6 and TRBJ2-7; D gene unclear. The length of the CDR3 is 16 residues. Looked up from germline, CDR1 is MNHNY and CDR2 is SVGAGI (reference sequence). Trimming shortened V by 6 bases and J by 3 bases, and 21 bases separated the two germline ends. The CDR3 region is CASSPLSSLNYYEQYF. The DNA of the CDR3 is TGTGCCAGCAGCCCCCTAAGTAGCCTGAATTACTACGAGCAGTACTTC.

The rearrangement uses TRBV6-5 and TRBJ1-2; TRBD1 matches 10 bases. This CDR3 region has 11 residues. After removal of 9 bases from V and 7 bases from J, the junction contained 2 bases not matched to a gene. In germline, CDR1 is MNHEY, CDR2 SVGAGI. As DNA, the CDR3 is TGTGCCAGTGGACAGGGGGTTGGCTACACCTTC. Residues: CASGQGVGYTF.

This clone showed up just a few times. The CDR3 loop reads CASSSSQGSGANVLTF. In DNA form, the CDR3 reads TGCGCCAGCAGCTCCTCTCAGGGATCCGGGGCCAACGTCCTGACTTTC. This rearrangement joins TRBV5-1 to TRBJ2-6; D is possibly TRBD1 (5 bases). The CDR3 has 16 residues. V gave up 3 bases and J gave up 4 bases, with 14 bases separating them. Germline CDR1 SGHRS, CDR2 YFSETQ.

The J gene is TRBJ2-1, the V gene TRBV7-9; 8 bases align to TRBD1. Per the germline V gene, CDR1 is SEHNR and CDR2 is FQNEAQ (reference sequence). J lost 3 bases, V lost 5 bases, and 6 bases had no gene match. This CDR3 spans 15 amino acids. The DNA of the CDR3 is TGTGCCAGCAGCGAAGACAGGGGTGTCTACAATGAGCAGTTCTTC. Its protein is CASSEDRGVYNEQFF. Looking up the rest from reference TRBV7-9 and TRBJ2-1 gives the full variable domain: DTGVSQNPRHKITKRGQNVTFRCDPISEHNRLYWYRQTLGQGPEFLTYFQNEAQLEKSRLLSDRFSAERPKGSFSTLEIQRTEQGDSAMYLCASSEDRGVYNEQFFGPGTRLTVL.

About this clone: A read error may produce the germline difference seen at one junction end. The genes are TRBV7-9 and TRBJ2-7, with 8 positions matching TRBD2. This CDR3 comprises 17 residues. The germline gives CDR1 SEHNR, CDR2 FQNEAQ (reference sequence). The CDR3: CSSSSPQSGSSSYEQYF. The CDR3 DNA reads TGTTCCAGCAGCTCTCCTCAAAGCGGGAGTAGCTCCTACGAGCAGTACTTC.

V is TRBV7-2 and J is TRBJ1-2; possible D gene TRBD1, 6 bases. The germline V gene has CDR1 SGHTA and CDR2 FQGNSA. The CDR3 length is 15 residues. Trimming left V 3 bases short and J 4 bases short, with 15 bases between. In DNA, the CDR3 is TGTGCCAGCAGCTTTAGGGGGACATCAGTCTATGGCTACACCTTC. It yields the protein CASSFRGTSVYGYTF.

V gene TRBV5-4 combines with J gene TRBJ2-1, with D tentatively TRBD2 (6 bases). Germline V lookup: CDR1 SGHNT, CDR2 YYREEE (reference sequence). Trimming took 3 bases from V and 2 from J, leaving 15 bases between them. This CDR3 has 16 amino acids. The CDR3 region has the DNA TGTGCCAGCAGCTGGCTTGCGACTAGGCCCTACAATGAGCAGTTCTTC. Translation: CASSWLATRPYNEQFF.

This clone appeared once. The chain couples TRBV7-8 to TRBJ1-5; D call uncertain. The V and J ends lost 3 bases and 5 bases respectively, with 11 bases between them. The length of the CDR3 is 14 residues. The V gene's germline CDR1 is SGHVS and CDR2 FQNEAQ. The CDR3 nucleotides read TGTGCCAGCAGCTTGGACGGGAATTATCAGCCCCAGCATTTT. Protein: CASSLDGNYQPQHF.

This clone was counted between two and nine times. The chain is built from TRBV6-5 and TRBJ1-2, with no clear D. Germline V gene sequence: CDR1 MNHEY, CDR2 SVGAGI. The CDR3 runs 15 residues. V dropped 0 bases and J dropped 0 bases, with 8 bases sitting between them. CDR3 sequence: CASSYSHLTNYGYTF. CDR3 bases: TGTGCCAGCAGTTACTCACACCTCACTAACTATGGCTACACCTTC.

This sequence joins TRBV5-1 and TRBJ1-2; TRBD1 matches 7 bases. V was clipped by 0 bases and J by 4 bases; unmatched bases: 6. Germline-derived CDR1 and CDR2 are SGHRS and YFSETQ. The CDR3 extends over 15 amino acids. CDR3 amino acids: CASSLEAGGGYGYTF. In nucleotides, the CDR3 is TGCGCCAGCAGCTTGGAAGCAGGGGGAGGCTATGGCTACACCTTC.

V gene TRBV19 combines with J gene TRBJ1-2, with 9 bases fitting TRBD1. This CDR3 has 16 residues. The germline V gene encodes CDR1 LNHDA and CDR2 SQIVND (reference sequence). Trimming cost V 3 bases and J 5 bases; bases outside gene matches: 10. In DNA form, the CDR3 reads TGTGCCAGTAGTATTCCGACTACAGGGGGCAGGTATGGCTACACCTTC. The encoded protein is CASSIPTTGGRYGYTF.

The V and J genes are TRBV7-2 and TRBJ2-2, with D possibly TRBD2 on 6 matching bases. The CDR3 runs to 15 residues. Trimming removed 5 bases from V and 5 bases from J, with 15 bases in between. Per the germline V gene, CDR1 is SGHTA and CDR2 is FQGNSA. The CDR3 DNA follows: TGTGCCAGCAGCCCGAGACTAGTTCCTACCGGGGAGCTGTTTTTT. Its translation is CASSPRLVPTGELFF.

Here the CDR3 reads CASGWSSYEQYF. The CDR3 nucleotides read TGTGCCAGCGGGTGGAGCTCCTACGAGCAGTACTTC. The V gene is TRBV7-8, the J gene TRBJ2-7; no clear D gene. Trimming pared 8 bases from V and 0 bases from J, leaving 8 bases between. The CDR3 is 12 amino acids. Germline loops: CDR1 SGHVS, CDR2 FQNEAQ.

The genes are TRBV4-3 and TRBJ2-4; possibly TRBD2 for D (7 bases). Deletions cut 2 bases from V and 9 bases from J, with 20 bases between. The CDR3 runs 16 residues. CDR1 and CDR2 from the germline V gene are LGHNA and YSLEER. The CDR3 region is CASSQRAEGEGGIQYF. The CDR3 DNA is TGCGCCAGCAGCCAAAGAGCGGAGGGGGAGGGGGGCATTCAGTACTTC.

This chain uses TRBV28 with TRBJ1-5, with D possibly matching TRBD1 (5 bases). The CDR3 runs to 15 residues. CDR1 is MDHEN, CDR2 SYDVKM, per germline. V lost 2 bases and J lost 4, with 12 bases in between. In DNA, the CDR3 is TGTGCCAGCAGTTTACTAACACCAGGGAATCAGCCCCAGCATTTT. As protein: CASSLLTPGNQPQHF.

This chain connects TRBV5-1 to TRBJ1-2; 7 positions match TRBD1. The CDR3 is 14 residues long. The germline gives CDR1 SGHRS, CDR2 YFSETQ. V shed 0 bases, J shed 6 bases, and the junction held 5 bases outside the gene matches. In nucleotides, the CDR3 is TGCGCCAGCAGCTTGGCAGGGGGAGAAGATGGCTACACCTTC. Translating gives CASSLAGGEDGYTF.

V and J are TRBV29-1 and TRBJ2-3; 8 bases align to TRBD1. This CDR3 spans 14 amino acids. V shed 7 bases and J 0 bases; nucleotides not matched to a gene: 6. CDR1 SQVTM and CDR2 ANQGSEA come from the germline V gene. The CDR3 here is CSDAGQGSTDTQYF. As DNA, the CDR3 is TGCAGCGACGCCGGACAGGGCAGCACAGATACGCAGTATTTT.

A single count supports this clone. The chain carries TRBV5-6 and TRBJ1-2, with a possible D match to TRBD1 (6 bases). The CDR3 totals 14 residues. V was pared by 4 bases and J by 2 bases, with 12 bases between. Germline V gene sequence: CDR1 SGHDT, CDR2 YYEEEE. The CDR3, as DNA: TGTGCCAGCAGCCGGGACGGGACAAACTATGGCTACACCTTC. Protein sequence: CASSRDGTNYGYTF.

This chain links TRBV9 with TRBJ1-4, with TRBD1 matching over 7 bases. The CDR3 is 13 amino acids. The junction had 3 bases not matched to a gene; V was cut back by 0 bases and J by 10 bases. The V gene's germline CDR1 is SGDLS and CDR2 YYNGEE. As DNA, the CDR3 is TGTGCCAGCAGCGTAGGAAGGGGGCGAAAACTGTTTTTT. This sequence encodes CASSVGRGRKLFF. Looking up the rest from reference TRBV9 and TRBJ1-4 gives the full variable domain: DSGVTQTPKHLITATGQRVTLRCSPRSGDLSVYWYQQSLDQGLQFLIQYYNGEERAKGNILERFSAQQFPDLHSELNLSSLELGDSALYFCASSVGRGRKLFFGSGTQLSVL.

This chain joins TRBV9 and TRBJ1-2; D is perhaps TRBD1 (6 bases). This CDR3 is 13 amino acids long. In germline, CDR1 is SGDLS, CDR2 YYNGEE. V was pared by 1 base and J by 8 bases, with 12 bases between. CDR3 region: CASSVSGEGGYTF. The CDR3 DNA sequence: TGTGCCAGCAGCGTATCAGGGGAGGGGGGCTACACCTTC.

The chain couples TRBV6-5 to TRBJ2-5; 7 nucleotides align to TRBD2. CDR1 and CDR2 (germline): MNHEY, SVGAGI. V gave up 4 bases and J gave up 4 bases; unmatched junction bases: 6. The CDR3 extends over 14 amino acids. CDR3 coding DNA: TGTGCCAGCAGTTTCCGACTAGCAAGAGAGACCCAGTACTTC. It codes for CASSFRLARETQYF.

V and J are TRBV5-6 and TRBJ2-3; D unresolved. Trimming stripped 0 bases from V and 4 bases from J, with 9 bases between. There are 14 residues in the CDR3. CDR1 and CDR2 (germline): SGHDT, YYEEEE. The CDR3 spells CASSLGRLADTQYF. The CDR3 bases are TGTGCCAGCAGCTTGGGGCGGCTGGCAGATACGCAGTATTTT.

The chain employs TRBV6-5 and TRBJ2-7; TRBD2 matches at 9 bases. The CDR3 has 15 amino acids. V shed 6 bases and J 2 bases; nucleotides not matched to a gene: 8. Germline CDR1 is MNHEY and CDR2 is SVGAGI. This CDR3 is CASRPKLAGTYEQYF. The CDR3 DNA sequence: TGTGCCAGCAGACCTAAACTAGCGGGTACCTACGAGCAGTACTTC.

The V call is TRBV6-6, the J call TRBJ2-5; possible D gene TRBD2, 5 bases. Trimming took 0 bases from V and 3 from J, leaving 11 bases between them. Germline-derived CDR1 and CDR2 are MNHNY and SVGAGI (reference sequence). The CDR3 has 15 amino acids. CDR3 sequence: CASSYSMVGEETQYF. The CDR3 nucleotides are TGTGCCAGCAGTTACTCGATGGTCGGGGAAGAGACCCAGTACTTC.

The rearrangement joins TRBV11-1 to TRBJ2-7; 14 bases are shared with TRBD2. This CDR3 has 15 residues. The ends lost 5 bases at V and 5 bases at J; junction bases unmatched: 5. CDR1 and CDR2 from the germline V gene are SGHAT and FQDESV (reference sequence). As DNA, the CDR3 is TGTGCCAGCAGCGTGGGACTAGCGGGAGTCGACGAGCAGTACTTC. This gives the protein CASSVGLAGVDEQYF. Full variable domain (outside the CDR3, taken from reference TRBV11-1 and TRBJ2-7): EAEVAQSPRYKITEKSQAVAFWCDPISGHATLYWYRQILGQGPELLVQFQDESVVDDSQLPKDRFSAERLKGVDSTLKIQPAELGDSAMYLCASSVGLAGVDEQYFGPGTRLTVT.

This chain joins TRBV5-1 and TRBJ2-3; 9 bases align to TRBD2. Trimming cost V 3 bases and J 2 bases; bases outside gene matches: 7. CDR3 length equals 16 residues. The germline gives CDR1 SGHRS, CDR2 YFSETQ. The CDR3 sequence is CASSYIAGANTDTQYF. The DNA for the CDR3 is TGCGCCAGCAGCTATATAGCGGGGGCTAACACAGATACGCAGTATTTT.

A single count supports this clone. This chain connects TRBV20-1 to TRBJ2-7, with 7 positions matching TRBD2. CDR1 and CDR2 from the germline V gene are DFQATT and SNEGSKA (reference sequence). V lost 1 base, J lost 7 bases, and 1 base stayed unmatched. This CDR3 is built from 11 residues. For the CDR3, the DNA is TGCAGTGCTAGAGTCGGGGGGGAGCAGTACTTC. Protein sequence: CSARVGGEQYF.

This chain connects TRBV5-1 to TRBJ2-2, with a weak D call TRBD2 (7 bases). The CDR3 is 16 amino acids. The V gene's germline CDR1 is SGHRS and CDR2 YFSETQ. V was pared by 4 bases and J by 3 bases, with 16 bases between. CDR3 sequence reads: CASSQTRGADTGELFF. In nucleotides, the CDR3 is TGCGCCAGCAGCCAAACCCGGGGGGCGGACACCGGGGAGCTGTTTTTT.

This rearrangement joins TRBV7-9 to TRBJ1-4, with 8 bases matching TRBD1. The V gene's germline CDR1 is SEHNR and CDR2 FQNEAQ (reference sequence). J gave up 7 bases and V 2 bases, and 6 bases lay outside the gene matches. This CDR3 is 15 amino acids long. The CDR3 DNA reads TGTGCCAGCAGCTTAAGGGGGACAGGTGGTGAAAAACTGTTTTTT. Encoded protein: CASSLRGTGGEKLFF.